This passage covers 11 T cell receptor beta chains from one sample sequenced in a study of control samples from healthy donors and cancer patients. Produced via immunoSEQ multiplex PCR; TCRdb's table is partial and in-frame only. Among approximately 150,000 clones, 94% were seen once, and the ten largest hold around 12%. The sequenced sample was blood. These receptors all stem from a man aged 35 to 55 in good health.

The chain is built from TRBV6-5 and TRBJ1-4, with D perhaps TRBD1 (5 bases). The V gene's germline CDR1 is MNHEY and CDR2 SVGAGI. CDR3 length equals 15 residues. Deletions cut 8 bases from V and 0 bases from J, with 13 bases between. CDR3 region: CASGTEGATNEKLFF. CDR3 DNA: TGTGCCAGCGGTACGGAAGGGGCAACTAATGAAAAACTGTTTTTT.

This sequence joins TRBV19 and TRBJ1-5; 7 nucleotides match TRBD1. The CDR3 is 15 residues long. With 5 bases clipped from V and 7 bases from J, the junction kept 11 bases outside the gene matches. Germline lookup yields CDR1 LNHDA and CDR2 SQIVND (reference sequence). DNA for the CDR3: TGTGCCAGTAGTCCGCGACAGGGTTTGGACCAGCCCCAGCATTTT. It yields the protein CASSPRQGLDQPQHF. The variable domain in full, completed from reference TRBV19 and TRBJ1-5, reads DGGITQSPKYLFRKEGQNVTLSCEQNLNHDAMYWYRQDPGQGLRLIYYSQIVNDFQKGDIAEGYSVSREKKESFPLTVTSAQKNPTAFYLCASSPRQGLDQPQHFGDGTRLSIL.

The chain has TRBV6-4 and TRBJ2-1; D not certain. CDR1 is MRHNA and CDR2 is SNTAGT in the germline V gene. The CDR3 covers 13 residues. V shed 3 bases and J shed 4 bases, with 7 bases lying between them. CDR3 protein: CASSEGEYNEQFF. CDR3 DNA: TGTGCCAGCAGTGAGGGTGAATACAATGAGCAGTTCTTC.

This chain joins TRBV10-3 and TRBJ1-6, with unresolved D. Germline values: CDR1 ENHRY, CDR2 SYGVKD. The CDR3 has 14 amino acids. With 10 bases removed from V and 4 bases from J, the gap between germline ends came to 14 bases. The CDR3 reads CASQAGDYNSPLHF. Written as DNA, the CDR3 is TGTGCCAGTCAAGCCGGGGATTATAATTCACCCCTCCACTTT.

This clone appeared a single time. CDR3 residues: CASSHPSGGPETQYF. The CDR3 coding sequence is TGTGCCAGCAGTCACCCTAGCGGGGGGCCAGAGACCCAGTACTTC. The chain combines TRBV6-5 with TRBJ2-5; 11 bases agree with TRBD2. Per the germline V gene, CDR1 is MNHEY and CDR2 is SVGAGI. Unmatched junction bases numbered 6, after V lost 5 bases and J lost 4 bases. The CDR3 runs 15 residues.

The chain joins TRBV7-9 to TRBJ2-3; 8 nucleotides line up with TRBD2. The V gene's germline CDR1 is SEHNR and CDR2 FQNEAQ (reference sequence). The CDR3 is 16 residues long. With 2 bases clipped from V and 2 bases from J, the junction kept 6 bases outside the gene matches. This chain's CDR3 is CASSLSLAGITDTQYF. As DNA, the CDR3 is TGTGCCAGCAGCTTAAGTCTAGCGGGTATCACAGATACGCAGTATTTT.

The sample holds one count of this clone. The V gene is TRBV7-8, the J gene TRBJ2-2; D is undetermined. The CDR3 covers 13 residues. V was pared by 5 bases and J by 9 bases, with 13 bases between. The V gene's germline CDR1 is SGHVS and CDR2 FQNEAQ. The chain's CDR3 is CASSPRWAWELFF. Here the CDR3 DNA reads TGTGCCAGCAGCCCCCGATGGGCGTGGGAGCTGTTTTTT.

Comment on this clone: This sample includes further DNA sequences coding for the same CDR3. The V and J genes are TRBV3-1 (or the pseudogene TRBV3-2) and TRBJ1-2; a possible D gene is TRBD1 (5 bases). Germline CDR1 and CDR2: LGHDT and YNNKEL (reference sequence). The CDR3 contains 12 residues. The V and J ends lost 3 bases and 4 bases respectively, with 6 bases between them. CDR3 region: CASSQGGYGYTF. The CDR3 DNA is TGTGCCAGCAGCCAGGGGGGCTATGGCTACACCTTC.

The chain has TRBV7-9 and TRBJ1-1; D is perhaps TRBD1 (5 bases). Deletions cut 7 bases from V and 3 bases from J, with 15 bases between. The CDR3 sequence is 14 residues long. Looked up from germline, CDR1 is SEHNR and CDR2 is FQNEAQ (reference sequence). Here the CDR3 DNA reads TGTGCCAGCAACAACAGGTTAAAGGACACTGAAGCTTTCTTT. Translating it yields CASNNRLKDTEAFF.

The V gene is TRBV7-9, the J gene TRBJ2-1, with TRBD2 identical over 12 bases. Germline loops: CDR1 SEHNR, CDR2 FQNEAQ (reference sequence). The ends lost 5 bases at V and 8 bases at J; junction bases unmatched: 7. The CDR3 extends over 15 amino acids. CDR3: CASSKTSGGRDEQFF. CDR3 coding DNA: TGTGCCAGCAGCAAGACTAGCGGGGGTCGGGATGAGCAGTTCTTC. Supplemented by reference TRBV7-9 and TRBJ2-1, the full variable domain reads DTGVSQNPRHKITKRGQNVTFRCDPISEHNRLYWYRQTLGQGPEFLTYFQNEAQLEKSRLLSDRFSAERPKGSFSTLEIQRTEQGDSAMYLCASSKTSGGRDEQFFGPGTRLTVL.

This chain connects TRBV6-5 to TRBJ1-2; D ambiguous. The V and J ends lost 10 bases and 3 bases respectively, with 15 bases between them. The CDR3 spans 13 residues. Germline V lookup: CDR1 MNHEY, CDR2 SVGAGI. This CDR3 is CATSPIFYYGYTF. Here the CDR3 DNA reads TGTGCCACCAGCCCCATCTTCTACTATGGCTACACCTTC.